This T cell receptor (beta chain) was identified in a study of OX40 agonist ivuxolimab in advanced cancers. Regarding the research as a whole: Ivuxolimab was a fully human IgG2 agonistic monoclonal antibody targeting the costimulatory receptor OX40 (CD134). Intravenous ivuxolimab was administered to patients every 2 weeks at six dose levels: 0.01, 0.1, 0.3, 1.5, 3 and 10 mg/kg. Among the 52 dose-escalation patients, approximately 20 had hepatocellular carcinoma, approximately 15 melanoma, 9 renal cell carcinoma and 9 head and neck cancer. In the dose-escalation cohort, 65% to 85% of patients were male, and the mean age was around 65 years with a range of roughly 20 to 80. Patients were allowed to have had prior anti-PD-1, anti-PD-L1 or anti-CTLA-4 therapy, and approximately 43% of the dose-escalation patients had previously received checkpoint inhibitors. Partial responses were achieved by three dose-escalation patients, of whom one had hepatocellular carcinoma and two had cutaneous melanoma. Peripheral TCRbeta sequencing was intended to test whether TCR sequence diversity was altered and clonal T-cell expansion was caused by ivuxolimab. The paper reports the monotherapy dose-escalation portion (N ≈ 50 patients) of the phase I ivuxolimab trial. The full study reports these points: At doses from 0.1 to 3.0 mg/kg, clonal expansion was seen in both CD4+ and CD8+ blood T cells between baseline and week 6. Low levels of normalized T-cell clonal expansion were also seen in some patients who did not respond. The antigen specificity of the clonally expanded peripheral T cells was not determined. On average, CD8+ T cells showed more expanded clones than CD4+ T cells after ivuxolimab. Partial responders in the 0.1-3.0 mg/kg groups had among the lowest normalized peripheral clonal expansion, especially among CD8+ T cells.

Comments on this clone: Its recognized antigen is unknown. Per-base quality was not reported, and no clone a single base away is much larger than it.

The trial excluded patients who had a history of autoimmune disease or who were on systemic immunosuppression. Peripheral blood for TCR sequencing was collected from all dose cohorts at baseline, on cycle 4 day 1, and on cycle 7 day 1. The samples were drawn from a first-in-human, open-label, multicenter phase I dose-escalation trial of ivuxolimab. Adults with locally advanced or metastatic melanoma, renal cell carcinoma, hepatocellular carcinoma or head and neck squamous cell carcinoma were enrolled in the trial. CD4+ and CD8+ T cells were sorted separately from peripheral blood before TCR sequencing. Genomic DNA was isolated from the sorted cells so that the TCRbeta CDR3 region could be sequenced. The immunoSEQ Assay was used for sequencing of TCRbeta CDR3 regions. TCRdb mirrors the immuneACCESS table, restricted to in-frame sequences. Some clones are absent from its copies; in checked studies, under half trace to an unresolved V gene, and the reason for the others is unknown. Within this sample are some 45,000 clones, with 65% to 90% of them counted one time only. Clones ranked in the top ten supply around 2.1% of the sample.

The TCR comes from an adult with an advanced solid tumor such as melanoma, head and neck, liver or kidney cancer. This material consisted of CD4+ or CD8+ T cells sorted from blood, taken in a trial of the OX40 agonist ivuxolimab.

The DNA sequence is TGTGCCAGCGGGGGAGGGACCCAGTACTTC. It translates to CASGGGTQYF. The receptor chain draws on TRBV6-1 and TRBJ2-5; the D gene is perhaps TRBD2, from 6 matching bases. Per the germline V gene, MNHNS is the CDR1 and SASEGT is the CDR2. The CDR3, cysteine through phenylalanine, is 10 amino acids long. CDR3 DNA only is kept here, 30 bases in frame from base 1. V loses 8 bases of germline sequence and J loses 7 bases, and the interval between the two ends is 8 bases.